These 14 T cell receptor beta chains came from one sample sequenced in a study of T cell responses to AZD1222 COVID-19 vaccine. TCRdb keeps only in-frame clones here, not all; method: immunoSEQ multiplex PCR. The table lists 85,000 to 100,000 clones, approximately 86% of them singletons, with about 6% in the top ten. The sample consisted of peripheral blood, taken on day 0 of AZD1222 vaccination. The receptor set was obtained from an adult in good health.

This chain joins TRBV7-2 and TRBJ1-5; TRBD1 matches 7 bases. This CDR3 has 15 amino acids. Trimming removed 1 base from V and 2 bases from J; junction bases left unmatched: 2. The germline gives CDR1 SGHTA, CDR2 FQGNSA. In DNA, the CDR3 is TGTGCCAGCAGCTTAGGCGGGACAGGCAATCAGCCCCAGCATTTT. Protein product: CASSLGGTGNQPQHF.

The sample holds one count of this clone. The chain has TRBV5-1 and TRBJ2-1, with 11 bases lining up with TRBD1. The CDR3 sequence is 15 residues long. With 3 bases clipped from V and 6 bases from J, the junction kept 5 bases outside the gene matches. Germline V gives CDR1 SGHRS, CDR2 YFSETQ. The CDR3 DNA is TGCGCCAGCAGCTCACCGGGACAGGGGGGCAATGAGCAGTTCTTC. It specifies CASSSPGQGGNEQFF.

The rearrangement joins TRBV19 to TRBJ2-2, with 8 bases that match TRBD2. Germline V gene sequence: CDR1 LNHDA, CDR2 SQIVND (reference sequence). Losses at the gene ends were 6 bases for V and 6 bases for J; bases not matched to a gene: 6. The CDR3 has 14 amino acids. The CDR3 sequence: CASSRGLGAGELFF. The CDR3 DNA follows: TGTGCCAGTAGCAGGGGACTAGGGGCCGGGGAGCTGTTTTTT.

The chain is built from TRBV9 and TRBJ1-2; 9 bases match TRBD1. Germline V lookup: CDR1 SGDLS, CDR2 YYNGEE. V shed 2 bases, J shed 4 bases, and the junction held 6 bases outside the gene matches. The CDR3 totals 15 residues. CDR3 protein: CASSVGTGRVYGYTF. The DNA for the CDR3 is TGTGCCAGCAGCGTGGGGACAGGGAGGGTCTATGGCTACACCTTC.

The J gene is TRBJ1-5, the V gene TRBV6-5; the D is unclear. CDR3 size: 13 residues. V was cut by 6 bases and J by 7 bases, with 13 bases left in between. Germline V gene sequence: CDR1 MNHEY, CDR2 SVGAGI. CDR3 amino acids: CASSLEGDQPQHF. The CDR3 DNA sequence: TGTGCCAGCAGCCTGGAGGGAGACCAGCCCCAGCATTTT.

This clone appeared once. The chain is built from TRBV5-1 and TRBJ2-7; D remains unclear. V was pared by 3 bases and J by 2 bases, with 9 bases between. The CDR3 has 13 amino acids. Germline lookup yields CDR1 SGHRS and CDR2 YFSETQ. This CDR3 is CASSSTEAYEQYF. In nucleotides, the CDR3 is TGCGCCAGCAGCTCAACTGAGGCCTACGAGCAGTACTTC.

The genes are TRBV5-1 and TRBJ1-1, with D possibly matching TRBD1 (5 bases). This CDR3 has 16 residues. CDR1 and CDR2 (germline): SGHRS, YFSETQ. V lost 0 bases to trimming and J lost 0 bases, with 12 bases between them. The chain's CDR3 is CASSLAEGAVNTEAFF. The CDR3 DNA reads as TGCGCCAGCAGCTTGGCCGAAGGGGCCGTGAACACTGAAGCTTTCTTT.

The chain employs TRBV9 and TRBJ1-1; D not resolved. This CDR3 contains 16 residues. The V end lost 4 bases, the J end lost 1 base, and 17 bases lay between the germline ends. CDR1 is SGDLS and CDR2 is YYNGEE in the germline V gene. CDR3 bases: TGTGCCAGCAGCCCTACAATTGGTGTCGGGAACACTGAAGCTTTCTTT. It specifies CASSPTIGVGNTEAFF. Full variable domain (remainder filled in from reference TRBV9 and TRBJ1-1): DSGVTQTPKHLITATGQRVTLRCSPRSGDLSVYWYQQSLDQGLQFLIQYYNGEERAKGNILERFSAQQFPDLHSELNLSSLELGDSALYFCASSPTIGVGNTEAFFGQGTRLTVV.

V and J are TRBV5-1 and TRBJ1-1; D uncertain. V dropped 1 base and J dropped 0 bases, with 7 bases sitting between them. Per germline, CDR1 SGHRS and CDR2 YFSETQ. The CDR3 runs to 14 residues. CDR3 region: CASSLLEMNTEAFF. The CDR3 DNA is TGCGCCAGCAGCTTGTTGGAGATGAACACTGAAGCTTTCTTT.

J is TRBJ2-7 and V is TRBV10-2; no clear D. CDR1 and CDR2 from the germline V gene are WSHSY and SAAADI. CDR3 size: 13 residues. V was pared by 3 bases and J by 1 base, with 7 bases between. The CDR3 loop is CASSDGTSYEQYF. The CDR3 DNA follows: TGCGCCAGCAGTGACGGAACTTCCTACGAGCAGTACTTC.

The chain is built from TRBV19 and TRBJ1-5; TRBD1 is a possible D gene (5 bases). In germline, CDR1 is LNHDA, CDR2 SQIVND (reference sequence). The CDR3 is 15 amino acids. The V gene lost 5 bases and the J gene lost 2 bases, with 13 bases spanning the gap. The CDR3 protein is CASSPQGIGNQPQHF. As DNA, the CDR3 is TGTGCCAGTAGTCCCCAGGGTATTGGCAATCAGCCCCAGCATTTT.

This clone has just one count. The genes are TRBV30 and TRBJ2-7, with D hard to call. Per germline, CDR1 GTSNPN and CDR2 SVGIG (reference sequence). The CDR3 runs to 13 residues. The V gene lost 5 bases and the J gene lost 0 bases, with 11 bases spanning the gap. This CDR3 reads CAWGTVSSYEQYF. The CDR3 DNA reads TGTGCCTGGGGCACTGTGAGCTCCTACGAGCAGTACTTC. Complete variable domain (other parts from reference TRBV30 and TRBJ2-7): SQTIHQWPATLVQPVGSPLSLECTVEGTSNPNLYWYRQAAGRGLQLLFYSVGIGQISSEVPQNLSASRPQDRQFILSSKKLLLSDSGFYLCAWGTVSSYEQYFGPGTRLTVT.

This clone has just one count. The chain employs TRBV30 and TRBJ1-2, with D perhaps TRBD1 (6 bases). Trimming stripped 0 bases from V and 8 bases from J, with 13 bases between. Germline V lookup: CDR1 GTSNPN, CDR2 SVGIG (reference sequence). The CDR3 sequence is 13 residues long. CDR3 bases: TGTGCCTGGAGTGTACTGGGGGCGAGAGGCTACACCTTC. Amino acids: CAWSVLGARGYTF.

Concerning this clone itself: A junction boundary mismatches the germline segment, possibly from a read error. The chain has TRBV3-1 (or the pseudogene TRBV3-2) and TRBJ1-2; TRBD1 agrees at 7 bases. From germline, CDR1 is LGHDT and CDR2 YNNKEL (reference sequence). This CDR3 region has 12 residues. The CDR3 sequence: CASSPTGQDGLF. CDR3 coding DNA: TGTGCCAGCAGCCCTACCGGACAGGACGGGCTATTC.